This paragraph reports one TCR beta chain. The antigen is not known. Patients all relapsed after autologous stem cell transplantation, and there was variation in brentuximab vedotin exposure. The data were obtained in a study of PD-1 blockade in classical Hodgkin lymphoma. The CDR3 loop spans 15 amino acids. V gave up 0 bases and J gave up 0 bases, with 6 bases separating them. Germline assignment: CDR1 SGHRS and CDR2 YFSETQ. The protocol was immunoSEQ multiplex PCR, while the TCRdb copy is restricted to in-frame clones and leaves out a portion. The sample lists 20,000 to 30,000 clones; around 64% were seen once. Study observations and caveats: Partial responders and progressors had significantly lower baseline TCR diversity.

This chain uses TRBV5-1 with TRBJ2-2; D gene ambiguous. This TCR was sampled from a human donor with classical Hodgkin lymphoma. The sample in question was peripheral blood mononuclear cells (PBMCs), obtained before the second cycle of nivolumab. Here the CDR3 DNA reads TGCGCCAGCAGCTTGGGTGGTACGAACACCGGGGAGCTGTTTTTT. Its protein is CASSLGGTNTGELFF.